This T cell receptor beta chain stems from a study of blood T cell repertoires in COVID-19. TCRdb's copy holds only in-frame clones and misses some; the assay was immunoSEQ multiplex PCR. Among 400,000 to 550,000 clones listed, around 90% were seen once. Study members were between roughly 18 and 100 years old and lived in 20 to 25 US regions. This CDR3 comprises 16 residues. The V gene end was trimmed by 7 bases and the J gene end by 4 bases; junction bases not matched to a gene: 12. CDR1 and CDR2 (germline): LNHDA, SQIVND (reference sequence). V usage is TRBV19 and J usage is TRBJ1-5, with 8 bases matching TRBD1. Sequenced: PBMCs or T cells enriched from blood (not recorded which). The receptor comes from a woman between 18 and 29 years old with acute COVID-19. The CDR3 DNA reads TGTGCCAGTAAGGGTTCAGGGGGCCGATTAAATCAGCCCCAGCATTTT. Translating it yields CASKGSGGRLNQPQHF. The variable domain in full, completed from reference TRBV19 and TRBJ1-5, reads DGGITQSPKYLFRKEGQNVTLSCEQNLNHDAMYWYRQDPGQGLRLIYYSQIVNDFQKGDIAEGYSVSREKKESFPLTVTSAQKNPTAFYLCASKGSGGRLNQPQHFGDGTRLSIL.